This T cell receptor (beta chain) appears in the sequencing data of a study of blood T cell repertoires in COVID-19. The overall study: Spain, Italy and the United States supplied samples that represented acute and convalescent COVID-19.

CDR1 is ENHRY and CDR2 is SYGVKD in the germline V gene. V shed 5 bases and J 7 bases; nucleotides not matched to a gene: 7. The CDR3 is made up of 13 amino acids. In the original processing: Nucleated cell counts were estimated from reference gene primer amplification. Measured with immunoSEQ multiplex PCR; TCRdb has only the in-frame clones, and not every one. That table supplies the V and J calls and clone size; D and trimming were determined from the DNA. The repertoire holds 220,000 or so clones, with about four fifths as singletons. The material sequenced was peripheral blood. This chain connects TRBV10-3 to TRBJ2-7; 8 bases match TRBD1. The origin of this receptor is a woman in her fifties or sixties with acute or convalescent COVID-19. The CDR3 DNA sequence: TGTGCCATCAGTCGTACGGACAGGGATGAGCAGTACTTC. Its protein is CAISRTDRDEQYF.